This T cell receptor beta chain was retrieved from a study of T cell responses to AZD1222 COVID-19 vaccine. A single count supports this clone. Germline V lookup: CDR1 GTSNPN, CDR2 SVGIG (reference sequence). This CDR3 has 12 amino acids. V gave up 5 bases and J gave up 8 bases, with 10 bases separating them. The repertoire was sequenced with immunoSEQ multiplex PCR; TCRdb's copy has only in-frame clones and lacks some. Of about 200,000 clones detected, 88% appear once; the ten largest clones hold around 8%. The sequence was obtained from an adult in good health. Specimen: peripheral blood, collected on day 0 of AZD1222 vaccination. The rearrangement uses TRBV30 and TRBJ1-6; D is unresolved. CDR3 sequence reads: CAWGSPDSPLHF. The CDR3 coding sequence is TGTGCCTGGGGGAGCCCGGATTCACCCCTCCACTTT. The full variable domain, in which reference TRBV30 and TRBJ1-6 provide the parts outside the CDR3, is SQTIHQWPATLVQPVGSPLSLECTVEGTSNPNLYWYRQAAGRGLQLLFYSVGIGQISSEVPQNLSASRPQDRQFILSSKKLLLSDSGFYLCAWGSPDSPLHFGNGTRLTVT.